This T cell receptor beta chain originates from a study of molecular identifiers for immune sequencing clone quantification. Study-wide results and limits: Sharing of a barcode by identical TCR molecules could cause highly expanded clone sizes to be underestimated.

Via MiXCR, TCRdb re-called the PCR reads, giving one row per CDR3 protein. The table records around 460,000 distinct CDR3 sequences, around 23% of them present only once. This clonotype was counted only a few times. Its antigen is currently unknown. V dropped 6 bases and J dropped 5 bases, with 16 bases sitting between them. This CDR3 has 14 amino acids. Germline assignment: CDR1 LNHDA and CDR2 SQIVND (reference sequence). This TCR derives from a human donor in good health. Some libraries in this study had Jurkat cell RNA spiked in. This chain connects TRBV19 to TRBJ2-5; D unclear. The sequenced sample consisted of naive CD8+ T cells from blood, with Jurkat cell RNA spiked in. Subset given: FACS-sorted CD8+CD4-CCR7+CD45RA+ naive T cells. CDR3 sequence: CASSTPSGHETQYF. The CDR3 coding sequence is TGTGCCAGTAGCACCCCGTCCGGGCACGAGACCCAGTACTTC.